The 7 T cell receptor beta chains listed next were all sequenced from one sample in a study of blood T cell repertoires in COVID-19. Clones were read by immunoSEQ multiplex PCR, and TCRdb kept only the in-frame ones, dropping some. Of roughly 280,000 clones listed, roughly 80% were seen once; the top ten hold approximately 4%. Sequenced sample: peripheral blood. The origin of the receptors is a man aged 60 to 69 with acute or convalescent COVID-19.

This clone was recorded a few times. The chain links TRBV27 to TRBJ2-7, with D perhaps TRBD1 (6 bases). The V end lost 2 bases, the J end lost 3 bases, and 14 bases lay between the germline ends. The germline gives CDR1 MNHEY, CDR2 SMNVEV (reference sequence). The CDR3 spans 15 residues. The CDR3 DNA follows: TGTGCCAGCAGTTTAAAAGGGGGTCTAAACTACGAGCAGTACTTC. This gives the protein CASSLKGGLNYEQYF.

J is TRBJ2-7 and V is TRBV3-1 (or the pseudogene TRBV3-2); possible D gene TRBD1, 6 bases. Trimming cost V 0 bases and J 4 bases, with 13 bases left between them. Per the germline V gene, CDR1 is LGHDT and CDR2 is YNNKEL (reference sequence). This CDR3 is 15 amino acids long. The CDR3 reads CASSQEGARGYEQYF. The CDR3 DNA reads TGTGCCAGCAGCCAAGAGGGGGCGCGAGGGTACGAGCAGTACTTC.

The chain uses TRBV11-2 and TRBJ1-6; unclear D gene. Trimming removed 0 bases at V and 9 bases at J, with 6 bases between. CDR1 SGHAT and CDR2 FQNNGV come from the germline V gene. The CDR3 covers 13 residues. The CDR3 sequence: CASSLDRISPLHF. CDR3 in DNA: TGTGCCAGCAGCTTAGATAGAATTTCACCCCTCCACTTT.

The chain is built from TRBV15 and TRBJ2-1; no reliable D call. This CDR3 contains 15 residues. Trimming left V 0 bases short and J 8 bases short, with 14 bases between. CDR1 LNHNV and CDR2 YYDKDF come from the germline V gene (reference sequence). Here the CDR3 reads CATSRDWASGDEQFF. CDR3 coding DNA: TGTGCCACCAGCAGAGATTGGGCGAGTGGCGATGAGCAGTTCTTC.

The rearrangement joins TRBV28 to TRBJ1-1; the match to TRBD1 covers 9 bases. Germline CDR1 and CDR2: MDHEN and SYDVKM. J was trimmed by 1 base and V by 5 bases; bases with no gene match: 5. The CDR3 has 15 amino acids. CDR3 amino acids: CASSSPQGANTEAFF. The CDR3 DNA is TGTGCCAGCAGTAGCCCACAGGGGGCGAACACTGAAGCTTTCTTT. Filled out from reference TRBV28 and TRBJ1-1, the complete variable domain reads DVKVTQSSRYLVKRTGEKVFLECVQDMDHENMFWYRQDPGLGLRLIYFSYDVKMKEKGDIPEGYSVSREKKERFSLILESASTNQTSMYLCASSSPQGANTEAFFGQGTRLTVV.

The V gene is TRBV3-1 (or the pseudogene TRBV3-2), the J gene TRBJ2-2; TRBD1 matches at 8 bases. Looked up from germline, CDR1 is LGHDT and CDR2 is YNNKEL (reference sequence). The CDR3 spans 14 residues. V shed 4 bases and J 4 bases; nucleotides not matched to a gene: 2. In DNA, the CDR3 is TGTGCCAGCAGCCGACAGGGGCCCACCGGGGAGCTGTTTTTT. Translated, it gives CASSRQGPTGELFF.

The V and J genes are TRBV7-9 and TRBJ2-7; D perhaps matches TRBD2 (5 bases). The CDR3 loop spans 12 amino acids. CDR1 and CDR2 (germline): SEHNR, FQNEAQ (reference sequence). Trimming pared 2 bases from V and 5 bases from J, leaving 7 bases between. DNA for the CDR3: TGTGCCAGCAGCTTATCCGGGGACGAGCAGTACTTC. It is translated as CASSLSGDEQYF.